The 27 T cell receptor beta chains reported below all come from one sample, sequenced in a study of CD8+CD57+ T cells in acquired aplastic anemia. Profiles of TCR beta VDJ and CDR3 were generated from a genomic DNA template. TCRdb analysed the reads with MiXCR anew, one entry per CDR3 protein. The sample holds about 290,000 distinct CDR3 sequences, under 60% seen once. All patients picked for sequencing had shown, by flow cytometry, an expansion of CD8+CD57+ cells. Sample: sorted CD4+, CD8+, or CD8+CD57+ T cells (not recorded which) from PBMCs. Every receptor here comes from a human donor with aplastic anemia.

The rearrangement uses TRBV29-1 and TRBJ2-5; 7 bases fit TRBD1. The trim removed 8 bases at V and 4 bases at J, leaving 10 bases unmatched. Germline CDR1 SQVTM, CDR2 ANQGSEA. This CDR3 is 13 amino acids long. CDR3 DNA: TGCAGCTCTTTCGGTAGGGGGCTAGAGACCCAGTACTTC. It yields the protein CSSFGRGLETQYF.

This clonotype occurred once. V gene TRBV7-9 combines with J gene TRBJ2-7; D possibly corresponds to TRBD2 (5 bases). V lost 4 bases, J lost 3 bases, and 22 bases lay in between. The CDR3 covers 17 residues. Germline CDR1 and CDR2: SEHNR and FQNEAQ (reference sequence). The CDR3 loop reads CASSSGDYSPGLYEQYF. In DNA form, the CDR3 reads TGTGCCAGCAGCTCGGGTGACTACTCCCCCGGTCTCTACGAGCAGTACTTC.

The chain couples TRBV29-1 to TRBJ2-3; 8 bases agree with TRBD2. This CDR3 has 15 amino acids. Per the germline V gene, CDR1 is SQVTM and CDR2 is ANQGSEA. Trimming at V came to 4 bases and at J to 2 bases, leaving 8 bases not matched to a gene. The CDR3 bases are TGCAGCGTTGTACCAGCGGGGGCCACCACAGATACGCAGTATTTT. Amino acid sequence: CSVVPAGATTDTQYF.

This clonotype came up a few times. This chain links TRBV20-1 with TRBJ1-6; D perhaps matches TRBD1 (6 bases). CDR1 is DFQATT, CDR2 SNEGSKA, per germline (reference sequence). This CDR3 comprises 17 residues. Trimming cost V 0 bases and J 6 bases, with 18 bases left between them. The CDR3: CSARESIGQGSNSPLHF. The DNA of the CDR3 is TGCAGTGCTAGAGAGTCGATAGGCCAGGGGAGTAATTCACCCCTCCACTTT.

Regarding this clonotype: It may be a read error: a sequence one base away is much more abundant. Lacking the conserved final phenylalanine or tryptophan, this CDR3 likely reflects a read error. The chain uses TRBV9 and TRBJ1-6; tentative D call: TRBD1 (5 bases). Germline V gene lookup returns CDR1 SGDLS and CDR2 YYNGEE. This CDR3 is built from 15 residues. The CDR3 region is CASRVDGGLNSPLHL. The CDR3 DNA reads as TGTGCCAGCCGCGTAGACGGGGGTCTTAACTCACCCCTCCACCTT.

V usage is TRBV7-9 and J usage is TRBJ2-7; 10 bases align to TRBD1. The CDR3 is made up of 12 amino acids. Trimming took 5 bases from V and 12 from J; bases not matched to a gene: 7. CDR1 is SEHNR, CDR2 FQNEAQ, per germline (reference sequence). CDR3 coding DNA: TGTGCCAGCAGCGAGCCCGGGACAGGGGTGTACTTC. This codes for CASSEPGTGVYF.

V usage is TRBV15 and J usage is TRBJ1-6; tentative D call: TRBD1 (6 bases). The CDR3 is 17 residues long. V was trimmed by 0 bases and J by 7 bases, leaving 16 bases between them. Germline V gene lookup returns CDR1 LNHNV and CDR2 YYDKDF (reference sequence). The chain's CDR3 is CATSRDLRGRGNSPLHF. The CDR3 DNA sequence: TGTGCCACCAGCAGAGATTTGCGGGGCAGGGGAAATTCACCCCTCCACTTT. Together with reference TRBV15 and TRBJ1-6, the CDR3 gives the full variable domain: DAMVIQNPRYQVTQFGKPVTLSCSQTLNHNVMYWYQQKSSQAPKLLFHYYDKDFNNEADTPDNFQSRRPNTSFCFLDIRSPGLGDTAMYLCATSRDLRGRGNSPLHFGNGTRLTVT.

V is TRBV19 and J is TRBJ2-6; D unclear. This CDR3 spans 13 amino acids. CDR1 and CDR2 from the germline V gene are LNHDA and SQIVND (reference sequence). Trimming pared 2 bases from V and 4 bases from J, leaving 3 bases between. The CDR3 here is CASSISGANVLTF. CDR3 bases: TGTGCCAGTAGTATATCGGGGGCCAACGTCCTGACTTTC.

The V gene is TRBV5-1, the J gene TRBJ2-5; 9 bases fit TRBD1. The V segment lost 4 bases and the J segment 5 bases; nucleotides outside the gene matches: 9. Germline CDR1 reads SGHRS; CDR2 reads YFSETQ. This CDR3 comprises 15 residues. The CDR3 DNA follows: TGCGCCAGCAGCCCGGACAGGGGCCGGACGGAGACCCAGTACTTC. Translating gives CASSPDRGRTETQYF.

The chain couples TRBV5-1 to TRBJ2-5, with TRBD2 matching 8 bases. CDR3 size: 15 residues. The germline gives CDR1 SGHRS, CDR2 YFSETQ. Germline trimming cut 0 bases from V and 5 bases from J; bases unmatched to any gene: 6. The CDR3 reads CASSLVSGAGETQYF. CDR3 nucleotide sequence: TGCGCCAGCAGCTTGGTTAGCGGGGCGGGGGAGACCCAGTACTTC.

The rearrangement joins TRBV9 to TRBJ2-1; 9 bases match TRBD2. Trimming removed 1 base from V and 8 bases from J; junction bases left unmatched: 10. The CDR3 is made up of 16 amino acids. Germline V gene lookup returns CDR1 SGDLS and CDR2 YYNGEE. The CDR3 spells CASSVLAGSNIDEQFF. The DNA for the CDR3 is TGTGCCAGCAGCGTACTAGCGGGGTCGAATATAGATGAGCAGTTCTTC.

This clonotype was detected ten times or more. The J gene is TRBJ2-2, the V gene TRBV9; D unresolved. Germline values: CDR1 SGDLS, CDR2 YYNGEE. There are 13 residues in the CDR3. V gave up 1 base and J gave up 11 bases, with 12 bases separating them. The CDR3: CASSVRDSGELFF. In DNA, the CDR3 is TGTGCCAGCAGCGTAAGAGATAGTGGAGAGCTGTTTTTT.

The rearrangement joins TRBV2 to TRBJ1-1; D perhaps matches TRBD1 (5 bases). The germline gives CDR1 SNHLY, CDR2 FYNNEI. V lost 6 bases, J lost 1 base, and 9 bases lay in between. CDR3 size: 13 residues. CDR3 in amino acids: CASRGRSNTEAFF. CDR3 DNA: TGTGCCAGCAGGGGACGGTCGAACACTGAAGCTTTCTTT.

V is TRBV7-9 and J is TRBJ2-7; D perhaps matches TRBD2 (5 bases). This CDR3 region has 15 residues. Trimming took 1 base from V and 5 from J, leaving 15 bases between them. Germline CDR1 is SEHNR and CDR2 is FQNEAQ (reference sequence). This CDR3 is CASSLGHIKEDEQYF. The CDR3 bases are TGTGCCAGCAGCTTAGGGCACATAAAGGAGGACGAGCAGTACTTC.

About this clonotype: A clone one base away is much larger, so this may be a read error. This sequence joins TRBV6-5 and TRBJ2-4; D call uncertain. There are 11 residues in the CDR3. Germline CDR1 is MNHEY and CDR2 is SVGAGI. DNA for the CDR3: TGTGCCAGCAGCCATGGGATAATTCACTACTTC. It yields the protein CASSHGIIHYF.

CDR3: CASSGQGGVYGYTF. The CDR3 nucleotides are TGTGCCAGCAGCGGACAGGGAGGTGTCTATGGCTACACCTTC. This chain connects TRBV2 to TRBJ1-2, with 8 positions matching TRBD1. Looked up from germline, CDR1 is SNHLY and CDR2 is FYNNEI. J gave up 4 bases and V 6 bases, and 7 bases lay outside the gene matches. The CDR3 is 14 amino acids.

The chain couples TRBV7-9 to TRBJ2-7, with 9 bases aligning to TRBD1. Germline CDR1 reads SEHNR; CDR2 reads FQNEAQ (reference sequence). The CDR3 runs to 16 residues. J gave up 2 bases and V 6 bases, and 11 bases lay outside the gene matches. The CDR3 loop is CASRQEGTGRAYEQYF. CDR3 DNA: TGTGCCAGCAGGCAAGAAGGGACAGGGAGAGCCTACGAGCAGTACTTC.

In DNA form, the CDR3 reads TGTGCCAGCAGTTTAGGGACAGGGGTCCGGGGGTATGGCTACACCTTC. It codes for CASSLGTGVRGYGYTF. The chain uses TRBV12-3 or TRBV12-4 and TRBJ1-2; 9 bases fit TRBD1. V lost 1 base and J lost 5; bases outside the gene matches: 8. The CDR3 sequence is 16 residues long.

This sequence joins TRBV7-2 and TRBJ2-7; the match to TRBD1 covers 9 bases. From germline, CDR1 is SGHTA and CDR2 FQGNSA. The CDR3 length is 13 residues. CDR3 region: CARDPTGGYEQYF. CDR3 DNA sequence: TGTGCTAGAGATCCGACAGGGGGCTACGAGCAGTACTTC.

CDR3 DNA: TGTGCCAGCTCAGGAGCCAAAAACATTCAGTACTTC. The encoded protein is CASSGAKNIQYF. This sequence joins TRBV13 and TRBJ2-4; D gene uncertain. The ends were cut back, 8 bases at V and 0 bases at J, with 5 bases in the middle. Germline V CDR1 and CDR2: PRHDT, FYEKMQ (reference sequence). This CDR3 has 12 residues.

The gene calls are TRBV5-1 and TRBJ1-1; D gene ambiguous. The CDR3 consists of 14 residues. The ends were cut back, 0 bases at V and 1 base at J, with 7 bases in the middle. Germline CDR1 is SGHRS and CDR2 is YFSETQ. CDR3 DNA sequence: TGCGCCAGCAGCTTGGCAAGGGCGAACACTGAAGCTTTCTTT. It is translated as CASSLARANTEAFF.

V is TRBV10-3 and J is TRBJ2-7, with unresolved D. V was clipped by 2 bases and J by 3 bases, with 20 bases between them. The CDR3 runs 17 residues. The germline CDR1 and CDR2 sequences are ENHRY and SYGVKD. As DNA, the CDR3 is TGTGCCATCAGTGAGCCTCTCAACCGTCCGACGGTCTACGAGCAGTACTTC. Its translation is CAISEPLNRPTVYEQYF.

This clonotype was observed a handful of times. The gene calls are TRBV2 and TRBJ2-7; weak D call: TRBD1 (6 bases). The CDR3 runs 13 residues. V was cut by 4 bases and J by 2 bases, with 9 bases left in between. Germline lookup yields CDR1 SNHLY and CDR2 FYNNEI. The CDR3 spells CASSGRGPYEQYF. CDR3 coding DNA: TGTGCCAGCAGTGGCAGGGGACCCTACGAGCAGTACTTC.

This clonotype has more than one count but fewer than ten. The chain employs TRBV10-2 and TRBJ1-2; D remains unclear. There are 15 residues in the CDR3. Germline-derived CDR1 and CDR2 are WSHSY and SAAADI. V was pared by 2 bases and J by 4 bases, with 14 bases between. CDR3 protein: CASSEQSRAGYGYTF. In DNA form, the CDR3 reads TGCGCCAGCAGTGAGCAGTCCCGAGCAGGCTATGGCTACACCTTC.

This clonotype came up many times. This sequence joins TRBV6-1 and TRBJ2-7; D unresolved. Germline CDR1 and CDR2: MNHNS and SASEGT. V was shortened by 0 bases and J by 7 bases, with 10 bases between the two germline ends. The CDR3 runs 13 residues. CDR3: CASSEAQEKEQYV. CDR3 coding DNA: TGTGCCAGCAGTGAAGCGCAAGAGAAGGAGCAGTACGTC.

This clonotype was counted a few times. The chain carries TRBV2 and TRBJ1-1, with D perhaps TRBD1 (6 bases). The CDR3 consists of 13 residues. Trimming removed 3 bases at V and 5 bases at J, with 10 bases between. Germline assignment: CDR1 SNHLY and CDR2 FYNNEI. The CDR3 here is CASSESGETEAFF. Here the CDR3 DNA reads TGTGCCAGCAGTGAGTCAGGGGAAACTGAAGCTTTCTTT.

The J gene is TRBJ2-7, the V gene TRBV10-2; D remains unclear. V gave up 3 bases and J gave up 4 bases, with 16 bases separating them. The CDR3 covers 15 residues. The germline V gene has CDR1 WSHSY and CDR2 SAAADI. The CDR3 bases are TGCGCCAGCAGTGACTTAGGACGGATTCGGTACGAGCAGTACTTC. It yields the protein CASSDLGRIRYEQYF.